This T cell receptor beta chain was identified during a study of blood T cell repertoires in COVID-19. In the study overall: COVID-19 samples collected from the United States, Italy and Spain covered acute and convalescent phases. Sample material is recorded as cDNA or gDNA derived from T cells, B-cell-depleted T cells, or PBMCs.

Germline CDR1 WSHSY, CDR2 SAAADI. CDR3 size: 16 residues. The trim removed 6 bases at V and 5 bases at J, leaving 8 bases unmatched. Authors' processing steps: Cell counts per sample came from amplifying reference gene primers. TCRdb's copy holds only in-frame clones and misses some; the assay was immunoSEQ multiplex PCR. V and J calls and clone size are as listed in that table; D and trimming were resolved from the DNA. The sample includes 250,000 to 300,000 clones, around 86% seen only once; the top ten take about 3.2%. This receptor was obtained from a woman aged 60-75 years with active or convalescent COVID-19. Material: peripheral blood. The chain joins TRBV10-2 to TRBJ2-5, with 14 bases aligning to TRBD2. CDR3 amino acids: CASRTSGGAGEETQYF. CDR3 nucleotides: TGCGCCAGCAGGACTAGCGGGGGGGCCGGGGAGGAGACCCAGTACTTC.